This is a list of T cell receptor beta chains from one sample in a study of vaccination effects on CD4 cells after COVID-19. Antigen specificity for these receptors is unknown. Measured with immunoSEQ multiplex PCR; TCRdb has only the in-frame clones, and not every one. This sample has around 32,000 clones, with 72% found just once. The source was CD4+ T cells from PBMCs cultured with HCoV-229E spike peptides, collected after COVID-19 vaccination. These receptor sequences come from a human donor who received a COVID-19 vaccine. The CDR3 runs from the conserved cysteine through the conserved F or W. Each record gives: J gene, V gene, D gene, clone size, CDR3 DNA, CDR3 protein. D genes are given only for firm matches. A clone size is listed for some rows: how often the clone was seen (once, few, many), or a class if it is expanded.

TRBJ2-7	TRBV28	TRBD2	NA	TGTGCCAGCAGTCCCCGGGTAGCGGGAGAGAGCTCCTACGAGCAGTACTTC	CASSPRVAGESSYEQYF
TRBJ2-3	TRBV3-1/TRBV3-2	NA	NA	TGTGCCAGCCCCCGCCTACCCGAATTCCCCTACACAGATACGCAGTATTTT	CASPRLPEFPYTDTQYF
TRBJ2-1	TRBV7-2	NA	once	TGTGCCAGCAGCTTAGTGTTCGGAGGGAATGAGCAGTTCTTC	CASSLVFGGNEQFF
TRBJ1-4	TRBV6-1	TRBD1	NA	TGTGCCAGCAGTGAAGGACAGGGGTTTGAAAAACTGTTTTTT	CASSEGQGFEKLFF
TRBJ2-5	TRBV7-8	TRBD2	few	TGTGCCACCCAGGGACTAGCGGGGGAGCAAGAGACCCAGTACTTC	CATQGLAGEQETQYF
TRBJ1-4	TRBV10-3	NA	NA	TGTGCCATCAGTGACAGAACAGGGTCTAATGAAAAACTGTTTTTT	CAISDRTGSNEKLFF
TRBJ2-7	TRBV9	NA	NA	TGTGCCAGCAGCGTAGCCCCGGGAGTCTACGAGCAGTACTTC	CASSVAPGVYEQYF
TRBJ2-1	TRBV5-6	TRBD2	medium-sized	TGTGCCAGCAGCTGGACTAGCGGGGGAGAACCGAACAATGAGCAGTTCTTC	CASSWTSGGEPNNEQFF
TRBJ2-7	TRBV5-4	TRBD1	few	TGTGCCAGCAGCGCTGCTGGGACAGGGTGGGACGAGCAGTACTTC	CASSAAGTGWDEQYF
TRBJ2-5	TRBV5-1	TRBD2	medium-sized	TGCGCCAGCAGCTTGACTAGCGGGGTACAAGAGACCCAGTACTTC	CASSLTSGVQETQYF
TRBJ2-3	TRBV27	TRBD2	NA	TGTGCCAGCAGTTCGCCGGCGACTAGCGGGAGAGGAGATACGCAGTATTTT	CASSSPATSGRGDTQYF
TRBJ2-1	TRBV4-1	TRBD2	NA	TGCGCCAGCAGCCATATCGGGCTAGCGGGGGGGCGTTACAACAATGAGCAGTTCTTC	CASSHIGLAGGRYNNEQFF
TRBJ1-1	TRBV2	NA	NA	TGTGCCAGCAAGGCCGGTACCACTGAAGCTTTCTTT	CASKAGTTEAFF
TRBJ1-2	TRBV28	NA	NA	TGTGCCAGCAGTCGAAACTATGGCTACACCTTC	CASSRNYGYTF
TRBJ1-1	TRBV2	TRBD1	NA	TGTGCCAGCAGGAGGGACAGGAATGCGAACACTGAAGCTTTCTTT	CASRRDRNANTEAFF
TRBJ1-5	TRBV5-6	TRBD1	few	TGTGCCAGCAGCTTGTGGGACAGTTCCCAGCATTTT	CASSLWDSSQHF
TRBJ2-7	TRBV5-1	NA	NA	TGCGCCAGCAGCTTGAATTTTGCCTACGAGCAGTACTTC	CASSLNFAYEQYF
TRBJ2-2	TRBV7-8	TRBD1	NA	TGTGCCAGCAGCACGCCGGGACAGGCGAACACCGGGGAGCTGTTTTTT	CASSTPGQANTGELFF
TRBJ1-2	TRBV3-1/TRBV3-2	NA	NA	TGTGCCAGCAGTCAACTTCAGGATAACTATGGCTACACCTTC	CASSQLQDNYGYTF
TRBJ1-2	TRBV2	TRBD1	NA	TGTGCCAGCCTGGGACAGGGGGCGGGCTACACCTTC	CASLGQGAGYTF
TRBJ2-2	TRBV18	NA	NA	TGTGCCAGCTCACTAGCGGCGAACACCGGGGAGCTGTTTTTT	CASSLAANTGELFF
TRBJ1-2	TRBV19	TRBD1	once	TGTGCCAGTAGTATCGGACAGGGGGTTATCTATGGCTACACCTTC	CASSIGQGVIYGYTF
TRBJ2-3	TRBV11-2	NA	NA	TGTGCCAGCAGCCCCGGACGGACCACAGATACGCAGTATTTT	CASSPGRTTDTQYF
TRBJ1-1	TRBV30	NA	medium-sized	TGTGCCTGGAGTGTACTGCGGGGGCGGAGGGCCAATGAAGCTTTCTTT	CAWSVLRGRRANEAFF
TRBJ1-1	TRBV29-1	NA	NA	TGCAGCGTGATGGAGAACACTGAAGCTTTCTTT	CSVMENTEAFF
TRBJ2-2	TRBV24-1	TRBD1	NA	TGTGCCACCAGTGAGGGACCGGACAGGGGGTACACCGGGGAGCTGTTTTTT	CATSEGPDRGYTGELFF
TRBJ1-6	TRBV3-1/TRBV3-2	NA	NA	TGTGCCAGCAGCCCACAGGCCGCAAATTCACCCCTCCACTTT	CASSPQAANSPLHF
TRBJ1-1	TRBV19	TRBD1	NA	TGTGCCAGTAGTATTTACCCGGGACAGGGGGCAACTGAAGCTTTCTTT	CASSIYPGQGATEAFF
TRBJ1-2	TRBV29-1	NA	few	TGCAGCGTCCGAAAGGGGGGTGATTATGGCTACACCTTC	CSVRKGGDYGYTF
TRBJ1-2	TRBV7-9	TRBD1	NA	TGTGCCAGCAGCTCCCCCAGGGGGCGAAACTATGGCTACACCTTC	CASSSPRGRNYGYTF
TRBJ1-1	TRBV4-1	NA	NA	TGCGCCAGCAGCGATGGACCCGTCTTCATGAACACTGAAGCTTTCTTT	CASSDGPVFMNTEAFF
TRBJ1-3	TRBV6-1	NA	NA	TGTGCCAGCAGTGAACCCGGGAGAGGTGGTGGAAACACCATATATTTT	CASSEPGRGGGNTIYF
TRBJ2-1	TRBV5-6	TRBD2	NA	TGTGCCAGCAGCTTGTATAGCGGGAGTATCTACAATGAGCAGTTCTTC	CASSLYSGSIYNEQFF
TRBJ2-7	TRBV7-8	TRBD2	NA	TGTGCCAGCAGCCCGGGACTAGCTTCTCTCGAGCAGTACTTC	CASSPGLASLEQYF
TRBJ2-7	TRBV11-2	NA	once	TGTGCCAGCAGCTTAGTTCATAGCCTGGGGGAGCAGTACTTC	CASSLVHSLGEQYF
TRBJ1-1	TRBV25-1	TRBD1	NA	TGTGCCAGCAGTCAAGTGGGACAGGGTTCTCACACTGAAGCTTTCTTT	CASSQVGQGSHTEAFF
TRBJ2-1	TRBV4-2	NA	NA	TGTGCCAGCAGCCAAGATCCCTCCTCCTACAATGAGCAGTTCTTC	CASSQDPSSYNEQFF
TRBJ1-6	TRBV7-9	NA	few	TGTGCCAGCAGCTTAGATTCGGCCAGGGCACCCCTCCACTTT	CASSLDSARAPLHF
TRBJ1-2	TRBV3-1/TRBV3-2	NA	few	TGTGCCAGCAGCCAAGGCGGCCCCTATGGCTACACCTTC	CASSQGGPYGYTF
TRBJ1-5	TRBV19	NA	NA	TGTGCCAGTAGTATTGGGTTATCCAGCAATCAGCCCCAGCATTTT	CASSIGLSSNQPQHF
TRBJ1-3	TRBV19	NA	few	TGTGCCAGTAGTATGACGACATTTTCAGGAAACACCATATATTTT	CASSMTTFSGNTIYF
TRBJ1-2	TRBV4-1	NA	NA	TGCGCCAGCAGCCAACCGGGGCAGGGGCGCAACTATGGCTACACCTTC	CASSQPGQGRNYGYTF
TRBJ2-3	TRBV5-1	NA	NA	TGCGCCAGTACAATGATTCGGAACGGGGGCACAGATACGCAGTATTTT	CASTMIRNGGTDTQYF
TRBJ1-1	TRBV19	TRBD1	NA	TGTGCCAGTAGTATGCTTTCTACCGGACAGGACACTGAAGCTTTCTTT	CASSMLSTGQDTEAFF
TRBJ2-7	TRBV10-1	NA	NA	TGCGCCAGCAGTCCGGGGCCCTACGAGCAGTACTTC	CASSPGPYEQYF
TRBJ1-1	TRBV29-1	NA	few	TGCAGCGTGAGAAAACAGGACCCAAACACTGAAGCTTTCTTT	CSVRKQDPNTEAFF
TRBJ1-5	TRBV6-5	TRBD1	NA	TGTGCCAGCAGTTTGACAGGGGTCAATCAGCCCCAGCATTTT	CASSLTGVNQPQHF
TRBJ1-2	TRBV6-1	NA	NA	TGTGCCAGCAGTGAGAAACCGGGACACACTAACTATGGCTACACCTTC	CASSEKPGHTNYGYTF
TRBJ2-2	TRBV5-1	NA	NA	TGCGCCAGCAGCCGTAGCTTTCCCGGGGAGCTGTTTTTT	CASSRSFPGELFF
TRBJ2-3	TRBV2	NA	NA	TGTGCCAGCAGTGAGTTTCTCGGGGTGCAGTATTTT	CASSEFLGVQYF
TRBJ2-7	TRBV5-4	NA	few	TGTGCCAGCAGCTTCCAGGGTTCGGACGAGCAGTACTTC	CASSFQGSDEQYF
TRBJ1-2	TRBV5-1	TRBD1	NA	TGCGCCAGCAGCCTAACGGGGACAGGGAATCGGGGCTACACCTTC	CASSLTGTGNRGYTF
TRBJ1-5	TRBV15	NA	NA	TGTGCCACCAGCAGAGTCCAGCCCCAGCATTTT	CATSRVQPQHF
TRBJ2-3	TRBV30	NA	NA	TGTGCCTGGAGTGTACTGGACACAGATACGCAGTATTTT	CAWSVLDTDTQYF